The source of this TCR beta chain is a study of blood T cell repertoires in COVID-19. Study-wide context: COVID-19 samples collected from the United States, Italy and Spain covered acute and convalescent phases. PBMCs, B-cell-depleted T cells, or T cells provided the cDNA or gDNA that made up the material.

Germline CDR1 LGHDT, CDR2 YNNKEL (reference sequence). Trimming left V 6 bases short and J 6 bases short, with 12 bases between. The CDR3 length is 13 residues. Original methodology: Researchers report that nucleated cell counts were estimated from reference gene primer amplification. TCRdb keeps only in-frame clones here, not all; method: immunoSEQ multiplex PCR. The D gene and trimming were derived from the DNA, and the V and J assignments and clone size from that table. The sample holds 90,000 to 95,000 clones, approximately 90% seen once. This receptor was taken from a woman of 80 years or more with active COVID-19. The chain combines TRBV3-1 (or the pseudogene TRBV3-2) with TRBJ2-1; possibly TRBD2 for D (6 bases). Sample: peripheral blood. The CDR3 sequence is CASRYGGVNEQFF. CDR3 DNA sequence: TGTGCCAGCAGGTACGGCGGGGTCAATGAGCAGTTCTTC.